The 5 T cell receptor beta chains below come from one sample, sequenced in a study of a mutant IDH1 vaccine in newly diagnosed glioma. The antigens of these receptors remain unknown. Measured with immunoSEQ multiplex PCR; TCRdb has only the in-frame clones, and not every one. The table records 25,000 to 30,000 clones, about four fifths of them present only once. Time point described: week 23, last vaccination. Alongside topical imiquimod, each dose of vaccine comprised 300 ug of mutant IDH1 20-mer peptide. The specimen was PBMCs, collected from a glioma patient whose treatment included an IDH1 peptide vaccine. These receptors originate from a woman aged 25 to 45 with glioma.

V usage is TRBV6-5 and J usage is TRBJ2-2; TRBD2 matches at 12 bases. The CDR3 sequence is 15 residues long. Germline values: CDR1 MNHEY, CDR2 SVGAGI. J gave up 9 bases and V 5 bases, and 7 bases lay outside the gene matches. The CDR3 sequence is CASSALAGGGRELFF. DNA for the CDR3: TGTGCCAGCAGTGCACTAGCGGGGGGAGGGCGGGAGCTGTTTTTT.

The rearrangement uses TRBV2 and TRBJ1-5; 7 nucleotides line up with TRBD1. V lost 7 bases to trimming and J lost 2 bases; unmatched junction nucleotides: 8. CDR1 is SNHLY, CDR2 FYNNEI, per germline. The CDR3 has 15 amino acids. The CDR3 spells CASTQGDSRNQPQHF. The DNA for the CDR3 is TGTGCCAGCACCCAAGGGGACAGCCGCAATCAGCCCCAGCATTTT.

CDR3 in amino acids: CASSLGTGSYEQYF. DNA of the CDR3: TGTGCCAGCAGCTTAGGGACAGGGTCCTACGAGCAGTACTTC. The V call is TRBV7-2, the J call TRBJ2-7; 8 bases fit TRBD1. V lost 1 base and J lost 1; bases outside the gene matches: 0. The CDR3 has 14 amino acids. Germline values: CDR1 SGHTA, CDR2 FQGNSA.

The chain uses TRBV30 and TRBJ2-1, with D tentatively TRBD2 (6 bases). This CDR3 comprises 10 residues. Germline V gene data show CDR1 as GTSNPN and CDR2 as SVGIG (reference sequence). The DNA for the CDR3 is TGTACCGGAGGGCTCAATGAGCAGTTCTTC. It specifies CTGGLNEQFF.

The chain is built from TRBV5-1 and TRBJ2-1, with a tentative D call TRBD2 (5 bases). The CDR3 is 15 residues long. The V and J ends lost 0 bases and 7 bases respectively, with 14 bases between them. The germline gives CDR1 SGHRS, CDR2 YFSETQ. CDR3 bases: TGCGCCAGCAGCTTGGAAGGCTCTCGAGGGAATGAGCAGTTCTTC. Encoded protein: CASSLEGSRGNEQFF.